This T cell receptor beta chain was identified in a study of response to subunit inactivated influenza vaccine. Study-wide findings and caveats: Authors suggested each seasonal influenza vaccination recruits few new T cells.

TCRdb analysed the RT-PCR reads with MiXCR anew, one entry per CDR3 protein. The sample has fewer than 350,000 distinct CDR3 sequences, 20% to 25% seen once. About this clonotype itself: The antigen is unknown.

The CDR3 loop spans 16 amino acids. Trimming shortened V by 3 bases and J by 4 bases, and 19 bases separated the two germline ends. CDR1 is DFQATT, CDR2 SNEGSKA, per germline (reference sequence). The sample in question was PBMCs from blood, obtained 21 months after vaccination. This TCR derives from a man between 50 and 69 years old who received an inactivated influenza vaccine. The V call is TRBV20-1, the J call TRBJ2-1; D possibly matches TRBD1 or TRBD2 (6 bases each). The CDR3 loop reads CSASSSGAERYNEQFF. CDR3 sequence (DNA): TGCAGTGCTAGTAGCTCGGGGGCAGAGAGATACAATGAGCAGTTCTTC.